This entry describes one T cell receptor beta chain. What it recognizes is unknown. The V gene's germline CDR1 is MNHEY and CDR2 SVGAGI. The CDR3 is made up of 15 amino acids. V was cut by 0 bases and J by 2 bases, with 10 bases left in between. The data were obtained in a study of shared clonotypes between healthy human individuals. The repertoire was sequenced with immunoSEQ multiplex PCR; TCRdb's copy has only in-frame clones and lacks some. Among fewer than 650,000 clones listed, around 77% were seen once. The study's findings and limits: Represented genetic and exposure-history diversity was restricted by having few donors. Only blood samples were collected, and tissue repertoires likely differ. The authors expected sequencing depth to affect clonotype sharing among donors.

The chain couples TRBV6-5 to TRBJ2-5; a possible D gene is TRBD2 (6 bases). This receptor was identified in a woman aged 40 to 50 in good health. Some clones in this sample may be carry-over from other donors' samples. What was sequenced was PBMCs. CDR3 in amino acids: CASSYSRGGQETQYF. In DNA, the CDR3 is TGTGCCAGCAGTTACTCCCGGGGAGGTCAAGAGACCCAGTACTTC.